This T cell receptor (beta chain) originates from a study of blood T cell repertoires in COVID-19. V was shortened by 3 bases and J by 5 bases, with 7 bases between the two germline ends. CDR1 and CDR2 (germline): MNHEY, SVGAGI. The CDR3 extends over 12 amino acids. The protocol was immunoSEQ multiplex PCR, while the TCRdb copy is restricted to in-frame clones and leaves out a portion. This sample has approximately 100,000 clones, with roughly 90% found just once. Sequenced: peripheral blood. This TCR was sampled from a human donor with acute or convalescent COVID-19. The donor label of this sample is uncertain. The rearrangement joins TRBV6-5 to TRBJ1-1; tentative D call: TRBD1 (5 bases). CDR3 in amino acids: CASSYGATEAFF. The CDR3, as DNA: TGTGCCAGCAGTTATGGGGCAACTGAAGCTTTCTTT.